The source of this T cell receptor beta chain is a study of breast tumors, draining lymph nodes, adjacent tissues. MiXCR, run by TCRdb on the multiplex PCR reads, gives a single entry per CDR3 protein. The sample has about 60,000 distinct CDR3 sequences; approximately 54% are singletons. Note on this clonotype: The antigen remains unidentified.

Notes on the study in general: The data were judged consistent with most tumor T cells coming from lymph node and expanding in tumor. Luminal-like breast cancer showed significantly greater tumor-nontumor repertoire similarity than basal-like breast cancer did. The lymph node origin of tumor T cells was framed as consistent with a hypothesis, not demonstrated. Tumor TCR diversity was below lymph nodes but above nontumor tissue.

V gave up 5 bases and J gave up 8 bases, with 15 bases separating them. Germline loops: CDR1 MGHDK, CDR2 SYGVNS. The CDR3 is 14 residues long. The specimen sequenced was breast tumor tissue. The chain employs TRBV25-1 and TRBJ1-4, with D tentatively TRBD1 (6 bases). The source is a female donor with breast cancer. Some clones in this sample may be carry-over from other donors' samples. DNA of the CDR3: TGTGCCAGCAGTTCCATGGGGACAATCGAAAAACTGTTTTTT. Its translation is CASSSMGTIEKLFF.